The table lists the clone carrying this T cell receptor (beta chain) with a count of one. TCRdb's copy holds only in-frame clones and misses some; the assay was immunoSEQ multiplex PCR. The profile shows about 48,000 clones, 90% of them singletons. The record originates from a study of blood T cell repertoires in COVID-19. What was sequenced was peripheral blood. The TCR was taken from a man between 65 and 85 years old with acute or convalescent COVID-19.

The CDR3 protein is CASSEWDSSYEQYF. In DNA, the CDR3 is TGTGCCAGCAGTGAATGGGACAGTTCCTACGAGCAGTACTTC. V usage is TRBV6-1 and J usage is TRBJ2-7, with TRBD1 matching over 7 bases. J was trimmed by 1 base and V by 2 bases; bases with no gene match: 2. Per the germline V gene, CDR1 is MNHNS and CDR2 is SASEGT. The CDR3 loop spans 14 amino acids.